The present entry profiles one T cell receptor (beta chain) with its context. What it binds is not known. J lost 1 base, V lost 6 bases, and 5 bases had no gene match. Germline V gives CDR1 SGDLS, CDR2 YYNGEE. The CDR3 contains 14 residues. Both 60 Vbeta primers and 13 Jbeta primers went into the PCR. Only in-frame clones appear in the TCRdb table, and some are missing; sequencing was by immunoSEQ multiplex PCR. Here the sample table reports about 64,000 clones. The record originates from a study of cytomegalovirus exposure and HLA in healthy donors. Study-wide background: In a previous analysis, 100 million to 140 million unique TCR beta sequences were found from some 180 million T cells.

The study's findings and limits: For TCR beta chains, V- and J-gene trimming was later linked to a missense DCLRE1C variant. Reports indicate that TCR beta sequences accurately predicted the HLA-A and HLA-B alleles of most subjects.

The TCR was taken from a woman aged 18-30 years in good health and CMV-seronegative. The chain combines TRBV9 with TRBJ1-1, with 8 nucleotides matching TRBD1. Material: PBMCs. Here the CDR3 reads CASNRGVENTEAFF. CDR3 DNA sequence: TGTGCCAGCAACAGGGGGGTGGAGAACACTGAAGCTTTCTTT.